Sequencing of this TCR beta chain was carried out in a study of response to subunit inactivated influenza vaccine. Deletions cut 1 base from V and 0 bases from J, with 10 bases between. Germline V CDR1 and CDR2: LGHNA, YNFKEQ. This CDR3 spans 16 amino acids. This clonotype has just one count. Its target is not known. In TCRdb, the RT-PCR reads were re-called with MiXCR into one record per CDR3 protein. This sample yields about 530,000 distinct CDR3 sequences, of which 13% are seen a single time; around 12% belongs to the top ten. Whole-study findings and limits: Few additional T cells are recruited per seasonal influenza vaccination, authors suggested.

The V gene is TRBV4-2, the J gene TRBJ2-1; unclear D gene. The input for sequencing was PBMCs from blood, taken 40 to 50 days after vaccination. The source of this sequence is a man in his forties or fifties who received an inactivated influenza vaccine. DNA for the CDR3: TGTGCCAGCAGCCAAGGTGTCTTGAGCTCCTACAATGAGCAGTTCTTC. It yields the protein CASSQGVLSSYNEQFF.